This T cell receptor beta chain was obtained from a study of T-cell memory formation after mild COVID-19. Study in general: Largely, TCR clusters stayed within a single donor.

MiXCR, run by TCRdb on the 5' RACE reads, gives a single entry per CDR3 protein. The table records 100,000 or so distinct CDR3 sequences, approximately 10% of them present only once. The V gene end was trimmed by 5 bases and the J gene end by 5 bases; junction bases not matched to a gene: 8. CDR1 MNHEY and CDR2 SMNVEV come from the germline V gene (reference sequence). This CDR3 is 15 amino acids long. This clonotype occurred a few times. The source material was PBMCs or a T cell subset sorted from them (not recorded which). The receptor was isolated from a man between 18 and 29 years old who had mild COVID-19 (a few samples of this study predate the infection). Cell type and time point are not known. The chain recombines TRBV27 with TRBJ2-1, with TRBD1 identical over 8 bases. The CDR3 sequence: CASSTTGQANNEQFF. CDR3 nucleotides: TGTGCCAGCAGTACAACGGGACAGGCAAACAATGAGCAGTTCTTC.